This T cell receptor (beta chain) was recovered during a study of shared clonotypes between healthy human individuals. Overall study: The plates for each donor numbered three CD4 naive, three CD4 memory, two CD8 naive and one CD8 memory. The study's findings and limits: Lower generation probabilities were found for non-shared clonotypes than for those shared by all four donors.

On this clone: The antigen is undetermined.

Generated by immunoSEQ multiplex PCR, the TCRdb table keeps only in-frame clones and is missing some. The table records around 700,000 clones, 55% to 75% of them present only once. The CDR3 is made up of 15 amino acids. Germline CDR1 and CDR2: MGHRA and YSYEKL. With 4 bases clipped from V and 7 bases from J, the junction kept 9 bases outside the gene matches. The donors, all of them Caucasian adults, lived in Nashville, Tennessee. Sequencing was carried out using memory CD4+ T cells sorted from blood. Subset specified: CD45RA-negative fraction. This receptor was identified in a woman under 40 in good health. This chain uses TRBV4-1 with TRBJ1-4; 7 positions agree with TRBD1. CDR3 loop: CASSLLTGRPEKLFF. The CDR3 DNA is TGCGCCAGCAGCCTCCTGACAGGGAGGCCTGAAAAACTGTTTTTT.